The 10 T cell receptor beta chains listed next were all sequenced from one sample in a study of post-analysis software for immune sequencing data. Findings and caveats of the study: A handful of TRBV segments (TRBV5-6, TRBV5-1 and TRBV20-1 among them) occurred more frequently in patients than in controls.

The antigens these receptors bind are not known. Unique molecular identifiers were carried by the TCR beta cDNA libraries. A single record per CDR3 protein comes from TCRdb applying MiXCR to the PCR reads. The table includes about 400,000 distinct CDR3 sequences, 30% to 45% detected once. Sequencing input: blood. The receptors were sampled from a girl aged 5-17 years with multiple sclerosis.

This chain connects TRBV7-2 to TRBJ2-5; 7 bases map to TRBD2. The CDR3 is 15 amino acids. CDR1 SGHTA and CDR2 FQGNSA come from the germline V gene. Trimming at V came to 5 bases and at J to 2 bases, leaving 8 bases not matched to a gene. Here the CDR3 reads CASSGTPGLQETQYF. The DNA for the CDR3 is TGTGCCAGCAGCGGTACTCCGGGACTACAAGAGACCCAGTACTTC.

This clonotype has a handful of counts. V gene TRBV4-1 combines with J gene TRBJ2-3, with D perhaps TRBD1 (6 bases). V lost 6 bases, J lost 5 bases, and 18 bases lay in between. CDR3 length: 15 amino acids. Germline V gives CDR1 MGHRA, CDR2 YSYEKL. CDR3 bases: TGCGCCAGCAGGCGGACAGCCGAAAGGTTAGATACGCAGTATTTT. This gives the protein CASRRTAERLDTQYF.

This clonotype showed up just a few times. The chain combines TRBV29-1 with TRBJ2-3; 9 positions match TRBD2. Germline lookup yields CDR1 SQVTM and CDR2 ANQGSEA. The CDR3 runs 12 residues. The junction had 1 base not matched to a gene; V was cut back by 4 bases and J by 5 bases. The CDR3 DNA follows: TGCAGCGTTGTAGCGGGGGAAGATACGCAGTATTTT. It encodes CSVVAGEDTQYF.

This rearrangement joins TRBV4-3 to TRBJ1-2, with D tentatively TRBD1 (6 bases). In germline, CDR1 is LGHNA, CDR2 YSLEER. This CDR3 has 16 residues. With 0 bases removed from V and 6 bases from J, the gap between germline ends came to 17 bases. CDR3 amino acids: CASSQEWDTPGDGYTF. DNA of the CDR3: TGCGCCAGCAGCCAAGAATGGGACACACCAGGGGATGGCTACACCTTC.

This clonotype was found a few times. The CDR3 loop is CSAPADRGRGETQYF. The CDR3 DNA is TGCAGTGCTCCAGCCGACAGGGGGCGAGGAGAGACCCAGTACTTC. The chain carries TRBV20-1 and TRBJ2-5; the match to TRBD1 covers 10 bases. CDR1 is DFQATT and CDR2 is SNEGSKA in the germline V gene (reference sequence). The CDR3 is 15 residues long. V lost 5 bases to trimming and J lost 4 bases; unmatched junction nucleotides: 10.

The V call is TRBV5-1, the J call TRBJ1-1, with 10 bases that match TRBD1. The V gene's germline CDR1 is SGHRS and CDR2 YFSETQ. The CDR3 is 16 amino acids. V shed 4 bases, J shed 2 bases, and the junction held 8 bases outside the gene matches. The CDR3 here is CASSPPGTGDNTEAFF. DNA for the CDR3: TGCGCCAGCAGCCCCCCCGGGACAGGGGACAACACTGAAGCTTTCTTT.

This chain connects TRBV12-3 or TRBV12-4 to TRBJ2-3; TRBD1 is a possible D gene (6 bases). The CDR3 loop spans 13 amino acids. V lost 9 bases and J lost 9, with 19 bases in between. The CDR3 DNA is TGTGCCAGTGGGTTCCAGGGGTCCCCCACGCAGTATTTT. Amino acid sequence: CASGFQGSPTQYF.

Many counts were recorded for this clonotype. V and J are TRBV6-5 and TRBJ2-7; maybe TRBD1 (5 bases). Germline lookup yields CDR1 MNHEY and CDR2 SVGAGI. The V gene lost 5 bases and the J gene lost 2 bases, with 13 bases spanning the gap. This CDR3 comprises 14 residues. CDR3 nucleotide sequence: TGTGCCAGCAGTGATTACCAGGGTACCTACGAGCAGTACTTC. This gives the protein CASSDYQGTYEQYF.

The chain is built from TRBV11-1 and TRBJ2-5; D is unresolved. Germline lookup yields CDR1 SGHAT and CDR2 FQDESV (reference sequence). Trimming shortened V by 4 bases and J by 4 bases, and 16 bases separated the two germline ends. This CDR3 has 15 residues. The DNA of the CDR3 is TGTGCCAGCAGCTCGTCCGGTGCGCTCGGAGAGACCCAGTACTTC. Encoded protein: CASSSSGALGETQYF.

This clonotype was detected only a few times. The J gene is TRBJ2-1, the V gene TRBV7-9; maybe TRBD1 (7 bases). Trimming removed 5 bases from V and 7 bases from J, with 18 bases in between. Germline CDR1 is SEHNR and CDR2 is FQNEAQ (reference sequence). The length of the CDR3 is 15 residues. This CDR3 is CASSLRGAPLNEQFF. The CDR3 DNA reads TGTGCCAGCAGCCTCAGGGGGGCTCCCTTAAATGAGCAGTTCTTC.